Sequencing of this T cell receptor beta chain was carried out in a study of blood T cell repertoires in COVID-19. Whole-study context: There were acute and convalescent COVID-19 samples, and they came from the United States, Italy and Spain.

Concerning this clone itself: At one end, the junction sequence differs from germline, possibly due to a read error.

Assay: immunoSEQ multiplex PCR; the TCRdb copy retains only in-frame clones and omits some. The repertoire has about 260,000 clones, around 86% of them found once; the top ten carry around 10%. Per germline, CDR1 MNHEY and CDR2 SVGEGT. This CDR3 spans 15 amino acids. Sequences were obtained from peripheral blood. The gene calls are TRBV6-2 or TRBV6-3 and TRBJ2-7; possibly TRBD1 for D (5 bases). This sequence originates from a man between 40 and 49 years old who had recovered from COVID-19. The CDR3 DNA sequence: TGTGCCAGCAGTGACTCGGACAACTGGTCCTACGAGCAGTACTTC. Encoded protein: CASSDSDNWSYEQYF.